Following are 27 T cell receptor beta chains from one sample sequenced in a study of a mutant IDH1 vaccine in newly diagnosed glioma. Documented time point: week 11, during vaccination. With topical imiquimod, each dose of the vaccine consisted of 300 ug of mutant IDH1 20-mer peptide. The antigens for these receptors are not known. The repertoire was sequenced with immunoSEQ multiplex PCR; TCRdb's copy has only in-frame clones and lacks some. This sample has roughly 70,000 clones, with less than 85% found just once. Source: PBMCs, taken from a glioma patient whose treatment included an IDH1 peptide vaccine. These receptors were taken from a woman between 50 and 59 years old with glioma.

The chain combines TRBV28 with TRBJ1-1; perhaps TRBD1 as D (5 bases). The CDR3 is 17 residues long. The germline gives CDR1 MDHEN, CDR2 SYDVKM. Trimming left V 3 bases short and J 0 bases short, with 17 bases between. The CDR3 sequence is CASSFSGMGPMNTEAFF. For the CDR3, the DNA is TGTGCCAGCAGTTTTTCGGGGATGGGACCTATGAACACTGAAGCTTTCTTT.

This chain joins TRBV11-3 and TRBJ1-6; unclear D gene. The V and J ends lost 1 base and 10 bases respectively, with 11 bases between them. The CDR3 covers 14 residues. Looked up from germline, CDR1 is SGHNT and CDR2 is YENEEA. The CDR3 loop is CASSLGAQGSPLHF. DNA of the CDR3: TGTGCCAGCAGCTTAGGAGCTCAAGGGTCACCCCTCCACTTT.

The chain carries TRBV4-1 and TRBJ2-3; D is uncertain. The CDR3 length is 15 residues. Per germline, CDR1 MGHRA and CDR2 YSYEKL. V dropped 0 bases and J dropped 6 bases, with 13 bases sitting between them. In nucleotides, the CDR3 is TGCGCCAGCAGCCAAGATAGAGTAGCTGCGGATACGCAGTATTTT. It translates to CASSQDRVAADTQYF.

The chain carries TRBV30 and TRBJ1-6, with a tentative D call TRBD1 (5 bases). The CDR3 covers 14 residues. Trimming pared 0 bases from V and 9 bases from J, leaving 12 bases between. Germline assignment: CDR1 GTSNPN and CDR2 SVGIG (reference sequence). The CDR3 DNA sequence: TGTGCCTGGAGTGTTGGGCCCGGGGGTTCACCCCTCCACTTT. Its translation: CAWSVGPGGSPLHF.

CDR3 bases: TGTGCCTGGAGTGTAAATAGCGGGGGTTACGAGCAGTACTTC. Encoded protein: CAWSVNSGGYEQYF. The rearrangement links TRBV30 to TRBJ2-7, with 9 positions matching TRBD2. Per germline, CDR1 GTSNPN and CDR2 SVGIG (reference sequence). V lost 0 bases, J lost 4 bases, and 4 bases stayed unmatched. This CDR3 contains 14 residues.

The table lists this clone with a few counts. The rearrangement uses TRBV4-1 and TRBJ1-2; a weak D match, TRBD1 (5 bases). Trimming pared 0 bases from V and 0 bases from J, leaving 11 bases between. CDR3 size: 16 residues. The germline CDR1 and CDR2 sequences are MGHRA and YSYEKL. CDR3 sequence (DNA): TGCGCCAGCAGCCAAGATCAGGGACTAGCTAACTATGGCTACACCTTC. Its translation is CASSQDQGLANYGYTF.

The table lists this clone with a count of one. This chain connects TRBV9 to TRBJ2-7; D unclear. The CDR3 spans 14 residues. The germline CDR1 and CDR2 sequences are SGDLS and YYNGEE. V was trimmed by 4 bases and J by 6 bases, leaving 17 bases between them. CDR3 region: CASSSSSGVGEQYF. The CDR3, as DNA: TGTGCCAGCAGCTCAAGTTCGGGTGTCGGCGAGCAGTACTTC.

The rearrangement links TRBV27 to TRBJ1-2, with D hard to call. The germline V gene encodes CDR1 MNHEY and CDR2 SMNVEV (reference sequence). Trimming took off 5 bases at V and 0 bases at J, with 10 bases between the two ends. CDR3 length: 14 residues. The CDR3 loop reads CASSTRIANYGYTF. CDR3 sequence (DNA): TGTGCCAGCAGTACCAGGATAGCTAACTATGGCTACACCTTC.

The chain is built from TRBV5-1 and TRBJ2-7, with D possibly being TRBD2 (5 bases). Germline lookup yields CDR1 SGHRS and CDR2 YFSETQ. The V gene lost 3 bases and the J gene lost 4 bases, with 20 bases spanning the gap. The CDR3 contains 16 residues. Here the CDR3 reads CASSSLGDLTRYEQYF. CDR3 in DNA: TGCGCCAGCAGCTCCCTGGGAGACCTAACCCGGTACGAGCAGTACTTC.

The rearrangement joins TRBV6-5 to TRBJ1-3, with unresolved D. Germline lookup yields CDR1 MNHEY and CDR2 SVGAGI. There are 15 residues in the CDR3. With 6 bases removed from V and 0 bases from J, the gap between germline ends came to 12 bases. CDR3 amino acids: CASRPTESSGNTIYF. The CDR3 region has the DNA TGTGCCAGCAGACCCACCGAGAGCTCTGGAAACACCATATATTTT.

V and J are TRBV7-2 and TRBJ2-7, with a tentative D call TRBD2 (6 bases). The germline CDR1 and CDR2 sequences are SGHTA and FQGNSA. Trimming cost V 5 bases and J 6 bases, with 23 bases left between them. CDR3 size: 16 residues. In DNA form, the CDR3 reads TGTGCCAGCAGCCCTCTGGGGGGAGTTCGAGTGGTCGAGCAGTACTTC. This gives the protein CASSPLGGVRVVEQYF.

The chain uses TRBV11-2 and TRBJ1-3; D unclear. Trimming pared 3 bases from V and 2 bases from J, leaving 11 bases between. The CDR3 contains 15 residues. Per germline, CDR1 SGHAT and CDR2 FQNNGV. CDR3 amino acids: CASSFSDSPGNTIYF. The CDR3 DNA reads as TGTGCCAGCAGCTTTTCAGATAGCCCTGGAAACACCATATATTTT.

V is TRBV6-9 and J is TRBJ2-5; a weak D match, TRBD2 (6 bases). The germline gives CDR1 MNHGY, CDR2 SVAAGI. The CDR3 contains 17 residues. V was pared by 2 bases and J by 5 bases, with 21 bases between. CDR3 DNA: TGTGCCAGCAGTTATATTAACGACGGGGGTGGGATTGAGACCCAGTACTTC. Its protein product is CASSYINDGGGIETQYF.

This chain connects TRBV7-2 to TRBJ2-2; D gene uncertain. The CDR3 consists of 16 residues. The V gene's germline CDR1 is SGHTA and CDR2 FQGNSA. V was shortened by 3 bases and J by 4 bases, with 15 bases between the two germline ends. CDR3: CASSFFRTLPTGELFF. In nucleotides, the CDR3 is TGTGCCAGCAGCTTTTTCCGAACCCTCCCCACCGGGGAGCTGTTTTTT.

V and J are TRBV19 and TRBJ1-5; D is possibly TRBD1 (5 bases). V lost 3 bases and J lost 6, with 15 bases in between. Germline CDR1 and CDR2: LNHDA and SQIVND (reference sequence). The CDR3 extends over 15 amino acids. The CDR3: CASSMSGRVGQPQHF. CDR3 sequence (DNA): TGTGCCAGTAGTATGTCTGGCAGGGTAGGTCAGCCCCAGCATTTT. Complete variable domain (other parts from reference TRBV19 and TRBJ1-5): DGGITQSPKYLFRKEGQNVTLSCEQNLNHDAMYWYRQDPGQGLRLIYYSQIVNDFQKGDIAEGYSVSREKKESFPLTVTSAQKNPTAFYLCASSMSGRVGQPQHFGDGTRLSIL.

The chain's CDR3 is CASSIDGAGAYGYTF. The CDR3 DNA sequence: TGTGCCAGTAGTATAGATGGGGCAGGGGCCTATGGCTACACCTTC. The J gene is TRBJ1-2, the V gene TRBV19, with D perhaps TRBD1 (6 bases). The CDR3 is made up of 15 amino acids. Germline V gene sequence: CDR1 LNHDA, CDR2 SQIVND (reference sequence). Trimming took 0 bases from V and 4 from J, leaving 12 bases between them. Complete variable domain (other parts from reference TRBV19 and TRBJ1-2): DGGITQSPKYLFRKEGQNVTLSCEQNLNHDAMYWYRQDPGQGLRLIYYSQIVNDFQKGDIAEGYSVSREKKESFPLTVTSAQKNPTAFYLCASSIDGAGAYGYTFGSGTRLTVV.

The chain employs TRBV12-5 and TRBJ1-1, with D tentatively TRBD1 (5 bases). This CDR3 has 13 residues. From germline, CDR1 is LGHNT and CDR2 FRNRAP. With 6 bases removed from V and 8 bases from J, the gap between germline ends came to 16 bases. The CDR3 coding sequence is TGTGCTAGTGGAAGGGACGGCTTGGGAGAAGCTTTCTTT. It is translated as CASGRDGLGEAFF.

J is TRBJ1-4 and V is TRBV7-8; D unresolved. The length of the CDR3 is 15 residues. Germline V gene lookup returns CDR1 SGHVS and CDR2 FQNEAQ. The V end lost 5 bases, the J end lost 8 bases, and 18 bases lay between the germline ends. The CDR3 loop is CASSHWTALGEKLFF. The CDR3 nucleotides read TGTGCCAGCAGCCACTGGACGGCGCTTGGGGAAAAACTGTTTTTT.

CDR3 nucleotide sequence: TGTGCCAGCACGCCGGCATGGGACCGTATCTATGGCTACACCTTC. It yields the protein CASTPAWDRIYGYTF. The chain couples TRBV6-1 to TRBJ1-2; possible D gene TRBD1, 5 bases. V was clipped by 7 bases and J by 4 bases, with 19 bases between them. The germline V gene has CDR1 MNHNS and CDR2 SASEGT. This CDR3 spans 15 amino acids.

This chain uses TRBV6-5 with TRBJ1-1; D is ambiguous. The germline V and J ends were trimmed by 8 bases and 1 base, with 11 bases remaining between them. This CDR3 is built from 13 residues. Per the germline V gene, CDR1 is MNHEY and CDR2 is SVGAGI. CDR3 nucleotides: TGTGCCAGCCATTCGTGGGAGAACACTGAAGCTTTCTTT. It codes for CASHSWENTEAFF.

The V and J genes are TRBV7-8 and TRBJ1-2, with D tentatively TRBD1 (5 bases). This CDR3 spans 14 amino acids. V was cut by 1 base and J by 4 bases, with 10 bases left in between. From germline, CDR1 is SGHVS and CDR2 FQNEAQ. CDR3 nucleotides: TGTGCCAGCAGCTTAGATGAGGGGTTCTATGGCTACACCTTC. It translates to CASSLDEGFYGYTF.

This chain uses TRBV27 with TRBJ1-2; 12 bases are shared with TRBD1. With V trimmed by 8 bases and J by 6 bases, 10 bases remained unmatched. This CDR3 has 15 amino acids. CDR1 and CDR2 from the germline V gene are MNHEY and SMNVEV (reference sequence). Here the CDR3 reads CASSPGTGGENGYTF. CDR3 sequence (DNA): TGTGCCAGCTCCCCCGGGACAGGGGGCGAAAATGGCTACACCTTC.

V is TRBV19 and J is TRBJ2-2; TRBD1 aligns across 9 bases. V trimming: 7 bases; J trimming: 4 bases; junction bases outside the gene matches: 10. There are 16 residues in the CDR3. Germline assignment: CDR1 LNHDA and CDR2 SQIVND (reference sequence). Here the CDR3 reads CASTAGTGFGTGELFF. Written as DNA, the CDR3 is TGTGCCAGTACCGCCGGGACAGGGTTTGGCACCGGGGAGCTGTTTTTT. The variable domain in full, completed from reference TRBV19 and TRBJ2-2, reads DGGITQSPKYLFRKEGQNVTLSCEQNLNHDAMYWYRQDPGQGLRLIYYSQIVNDFQKGDIAEGYSVSREKKESFPLTVTSAQKNPTAFYLCASTAGTGFGTGELFFGEGSRLTVL.

This clone was picked up a small number of times. This chain joins TRBV6-1 and TRBJ1-5; D possibly corresponds to TRBD1 (6 bases). Germline lookup yields CDR1 MNHNS and CDR2 SASEGT. The germline V and J ends were trimmed by 5 bases and 3 bases, with 14 bases remaining between them. The CDR3 spans 15 residues. Here the CDR3 reads CASSPQGFPNQPQHF. Here the CDR3 DNA reads TGTGCCAGCAGTCCACAGGGATTCCCCAATCAGCCCCAGCATTTT.

The CDR3 DNA reads TGCGCCAGCAGCCCAGCACGACAGAGTAGCACAGATACGCAGTATTTT. Residues: CASSPARQSSTDTQYF. The chain joins TRBV5-1 to TRBJ2-3, with a possible D match to TRBD1 (5 bases). From germline, CDR1 is SGHRS and CDR2 YFSETQ. The CDR3 sequence is 16 residues long. V was pared by 4 bases and J by 0 bases, with 15 bases between.

The chain links TRBV5-1 to TRBJ2-7, with TRBD1 as a possible D gene (6 bases). The germline V gene has CDR1 SGHRS and CDR2 YFSETQ. The CDR3 spans 13 residues. V was shortened by 5 bases and J by 2 bases, with 11 bases between the two germline ends. The CDR3: CASSSGQPYEQYF. The CDR3 DNA reads TGCGCCAGCAGTTCCGGACAGCCCTACGAGCAGTACTTC.

This clone was picked up one time. This sequence joins TRBV30 and TRBJ1-3; TRBD1 might be the D (6 bases). This CDR3 contains 14 residues. Germline V gene data show CDR1 as GTSNPN and CDR2 as SVGIG (reference sequence). V lost 5 bases and J 0 bases, leaving 11 bases between the germline ends. CDR3 protein: CAWETGLSGNTIYF. DNA of the CDR3: TGTGCCTGGGAGACAGGCCTCTCTGGAAACACCATATATTTT.